The 32 T cell receptor beta chains presented below share a single source sample, sequenced in a study of blood T cell repertoires in COVID-19. Clones were read by immunoSEQ multiplex PCR, and TCRdb kept only the in-frame ones, dropping some. The data show about 400,000 clones, around 88% seen once. The sequenced material came from peripheral blood. These receptors originate from a woman aged 55-69 years with COVID-19, enrolled during active disease.

This clone was recorded once. The chain uses TRBV3-1 (or the pseudogene TRBV3-2) and TRBJ1-1; D possibly corresponds to TRBD1 (6 bases). Germline V gives CDR1 LGHDT, CDR2 YNNKEL (reference sequence). The germline V and J ends were trimmed by 5 bases and 0 bases, with 10 bases remaining between them. The CDR3 totals 14 residues. DNA for the CDR3: TGTGCCAGCAGCTTGACAGGATTGAACACTGAAGCTTTCTTT. Translated: CASSLTGLNTEAFF.

The chain employs TRBV5-1 and TRBJ1-2; 8 nucleotides agree with TRBD1. V was pared by 0 bases and J by 8 bases, with 6 bases of the junction left unmatched. CDR3 length: 14 amino acids. Germline CDR1 SGHRS, CDR2 YFSETQ. The CDR3 DNA follows: TGCGCCAGCAGCTTGGGGCAGGGGGCGCGGGGCTACACCTTC. It specifies CASSLGQGARGYTF. The variable domain in full, completed from reference TRBV5-1 and TRBJ1-2, reads KAGVTQTPRYLIKTRGQQVTLSCSPISGHRSVSWYQQTPGQGLQFLFEYFSETQRNKGNFPGRFSGRQFSNSRSEMNVSTLELGDSALYLCASSLGQGARGYTFGSGTRLTVV.

V and J are TRBV2 and TRBJ2-6; D uncertain. The CDR3 runs 14 residues. V lost 4 bases, J lost 6 bases, and 10 bases lay in between. Per the germline V gene, CDR1 is SNHLY and CDR2 is FYNNEI. The CDR3 loop is CASSGILEANVLTF. In nucleotides, the CDR3 is TGTGCCAGCAGTGGTATCTTAGAGGCCAACGTCCTGACTTTC.

This chain connects TRBV11-2 to TRBJ2-5; TRBD2 matches at 7 bases. Trimming cost V 1 base and J 5 bases; bases outside gene matches: 4. From germline, CDR1 is SGHAT and CDR2 FQNNGV. The CDR3 totals 14 residues. The DNA for the CDR3 is TGTGCCAGCAGCTTAGGGAATAGCGGGGAGACCCAGTACTTC. As protein: CASSLGNSGETQYF.

V is TRBV9 and J is TRBJ1-2; 7 bases are shared with TRBD1. The J segment lost 0 bases and the V segment lost 0 bases, leaving 8 bases of the junction unmatched. The CDR3 spans 17 residues. Germline V gene sequence: CDR1 SGDLS, CDR2 YYNGEE. This CDR3 reads CASSVAGTVDPNYGYTF. The CDR3 region has the DNA TGTGCCAGCAGCGTAGCTGGGACAGTCGACCCTAACTATGGCTACACCTTC.

This clone came up once. The chain recombines TRBV7-8 with TRBJ1-1; D gene ambiguous. The germline V gene encodes CDR1 SGHVS and CDR2 FQNEAQ. This CDR3 contains 14 residues. The ends were cut back, 5 bases at V and 1 base at J, with 11 bases in the middle. CDR3 bases: TGTGCCAGCAGCCGCGGGGTATCGAACACTGAAGCTTTCTTT. Translated, it gives CASSRGVSNTEAFF.

This clone has just a few counts. The V call is TRBV5-5, the J call TRBJ1-1; the D is unclear. This CDR3 comprises 13 residues. Germline assignment: CDR1 SGHKS and CDR2 YYEKEE (reference sequence). V gave up 0 bases and J gave up 0 bases, with 3 bases separating them. CDR3 nucleotide sequence: TGTGCCAGCAGCTTGGCTCTGAACACTGAAGCTTTCTTT. Amino acid sequence: CASSLALNTEAFF.

The rearrangement uses TRBV4-1 and TRBJ1-4, with D tentatively TRBD1 (5 bases). The germline CDR1 and CDR2 sequences are MGHRA and YSYEKL. This CDR3 is built from 17 residues. Trimming shortened V by 0 bases and J by 8 bases, and 19 bases separated the two germline ends. CDR3 DNA sequence: TGCGCCAGCAGCCAAGATATACAGATAGGGGCCGGCGAAAAACTGTTTTTT. It codes for CASSQDIQIGAGEKLFF.

In DNA form, the CDR3 reads TGCAGTGCTAGTAACCTAGCGGGGGCCACTTACAATGAGCAGTTCTTC. As protein: CSASNLAGATYNEQFF. V gene TRBV20-1 combines with J gene TRBJ2-1; TRBD2 matches at 10 bases. Germline V gene lookup returns CDR1 DFQATT and CDR2 SNEGSKA (reference sequence). The CDR3 is made up of 16 amino acids. Unmatched junction bases numbered 9, after V lost 3 bases and J lost 4 bases.

This clone was found once. The V gene is TRBV30, the J gene TRBJ2-1; no firm D call. The V and J ends lost 0 bases and 8 bases respectively, with 5 bases between them. CDR3 length: 11 amino acids. Per the germline V gene, CDR1 is GTSNPN and CDR2 is SVGIG (reference sequence). For the CDR3, the DNA is TGTGCCTGGAGTGTGATAGATGAGCAGTTCTTC. Its protein product is CAWSVIDEQFF. Full variable domain (outside the CDR3, taken from reference TRBV30 and TRBJ2-1): SQTIHQWPATLVQPVGSPLSLECTVEGTSNPNLYWYRQAAGRGLQLLFYSVGIGQISSEVPQNLSASRPQDRQFILSSKKLLLSDSGFYLCAWSVIDEQFFGPGTRLTVL.

This clone was seen more than once but under ten times. This chain uses TRBV4-3 with TRBJ1-2; D possibly corresponds to TRBD1 (6 bases). Trimming removed 1 base from V and 4 bases from J, with 16 bases in between. Germline assignment: CDR1 LGHNA and CDR2 YSLEER. The CDR3 is 16 amino acids. The CDR3 is CASSQATTGYSYGYTF. The CDR3, as DNA: TGCGCCAGCAGCCAAGCTACGACAGGTTATAGCTATGGCTACACCTTC.

The chain is built from TRBV30 and TRBJ2-3, with TRBD2 matching over 8 bases. Germline V CDR1 and CDR2: GTSNPN, SVGIG (reference sequence). The CDR3 spans 17 residues. Germline trimming cut 8 bases from V and 3 bases from J; bases unmatched to any gene: 19. CDR3 nucleotide sequence: TGTGCCGGCCACCCCCCCCGGCTGGAGCGGGGGACAGATACGCAGTATTTT. Amino acid sequence: CAGHPPRLERGTDTQYF.

This sequence joins TRBV6-6 and TRBJ2-2; 9 bases line up with TRBD1. The CDR3 length is 13 residues. Germline V gives CDR1 MNHNY, CDR2 SVGAGI (reference sequence). The V and J ends lost 10 bases and 1 base, in that order; junction bases with no gene match: 1. CDR3 residues: CANRGQNTGELFF. The CDR3 DNA is TGTGCCAACAGGGGGCAGAACACCGGGGAGCTGTTTTTT.

This clone showed up just once. The chain combines TRBV18 with TRBJ2-7; TRBD1 aligns across 8 bases. With 0 bases clipped from V and 9 bases from J, the junction kept 7 bases outside the gene matches. CDR1 KGHSH and CDR2 LQKENI come from the germline V gene. The CDR3 sequence is 14 residues long. CDR3: CASSPPFSDRGQYF. CDR3 coding DNA: TGTGCCAGCTCACCACCCTTTTCCGACAGGGGGCAGTACTTC.

V usage is TRBV4-1 and J usage is TRBJ2-7, with 7 nucleotides matching TRBD1. Trimming at V came to 2 bases and at J to 2 bases, leaving 6 bases not matched to a gene. The CDR3 consists of 15 residues. Germline V gene sequence: CDR1 MGHRA, CDR2 YSYEKL. The CDR3 reads CASSQPPQGAYEQYF. CDR3 bases: TGCGCCAGCAGCCAACCTCCTCAGGGGGCCTACGAGCAGTACTTC.

The chain recombines TRBV5-6 with TRBJ2-1, with TRBD2 identical over 11 bases. This CDR3 contains 16 residues. In germline, CDR1 is SGHDT, CDR2 YYEEEE. Trimming cost V 2 bases and J 4 bases; bases outside gene matches: 5. The CDR3 loop reads CASSFFSGGAYNEQFF. CDR3 DNA sequence: TGTGCCAGCAGCTTTTTTAGCGGGGGGGCGTACAATGAGCAGTTCTTC.

This chain uses TRBV29-1 with TRBJ2-5; 9 bases match TRBD2. Germline V gene sequence: CDR1 SQVTM, CDR2 ANQGSEA. The CDR3 spans 13 residues. V was clipped by 3 bases and J by 4 bases; unmatched bases: 3. The CDR3 spells CSVDSGGRETQYF. The CDR3 DNA sequence: TGCAGCGTTGACAGCGGGGGGCGAGAGACCCAGTACTTC.

This chain links TRBV3-1 (or the pseudogene TRBV3-2) with TRBJ1-2, with D uncertain. The V gene's germline CDR1 is LGHDT and CDR2 YNNKEL (reference sequence). V lost 3 bases to trimming and J lost 8 bases, with 10 bases between them. The CDR3 covers 12 residues. DNA for the CDR3: TGTGCCAGCAGCCATGGGCCCCAAGGCTACACCTTC. Translation: CASSHGPQGYTF.

The rearrangement uses TRBV6-4 and TRBJ2-1; TRBD2 matches 10 bases. Germline V gene data show CDR1 as MRHNA and CDR2 as SNTAGT. This CDR3 is 14 amino acids long. Trimming took 5 bases from V and 4 from J; bases not matched to a gene: 2. The CDR3 loop is CASSLAGAYNEQFF. The CDR3 DNA follows: TGTGCCAGCAGTCTAGCGGGGGCTTACAATGAGCAGTTCTTC.

This clone was counted once. The rearrangement links TRBV5-1 to TRBJ1-2; D ambiguous. Trimming pared 0 bases from V and 3 bases from J, leaving 6 bases between. The CDR3 covers 13 residues. Looked up from germline, CDR1 is SGHRS and CDR2 is YFSETQ. The DNA for the CDR3 is TGCGCCAGCAGCTTGGCAACAGACTATGGCTACACCTTC. This gives the protein CASSLATDYGYTF.

This clone was seen a handful of times. The rearrangement joins TRBV7-6 to TRBJ1-2; TRBD1 matches at 10 bases. The CDR3 has 16 residues. V dropped 2 bases and J dropped 4; count of bases not matched to a gene: 7. Germline values: CDR1 SGHVS, CDR2 FNYEAQ. The CDR3 protein is CASSLNPTGGLYGYTF. CDR3 in DNA: TGTGCCAGCAGCTTAAATCCGACAGGGGGCCTCTATGGCTACACCTTC.

V is TRBV9 and J is TRBJ1-1; D call uncertain. Trimming shortened V by 4 bases and J by 0 bases, and 16 bases separated the two germline ends. CDR1 and CDR2 (germline): SGDLS, YYNGEE. The CDR3 has 16 residues. CDR3 amino acids: CASSQFGPGMNTEAFF. The CDR3 DNA sequence: TGTGCCAGCAGCCAATTTGGGCCCGGCATGAACACTGAAGCTTTCTTT.

This clone was picked up many times. The rearrangement joins TRBV11-3 to TRBJ1-2, with D tentatively TRBD1 (5 bases). The CDR3 has 14 amino acids. The V gene's germline CDR1 is SGHNT and CDR2 YENEEA. Trimming cost V 8 bases and J 7 bases, with 20 bases left between them. The CDR3 loop is CASGKTDQGGGYTF. The DNA for the CDR3 is TGTGCCAGCGGAAAAACAGACCAGGGCGGTGGCTACACCTTC.

This chain uses TRBV7-6 with TRBJ1-1; 8 bases map to TRBD1. Germline loops: CDR1 SGHVS, CDR2 FNYEAQ. This CDR3 is 14 amino acids long. The trim removed 5 bases at V and 1 base at J, leaving 3 bases unmatched. Written as DNA, the CDR3 is TGTGCCAGCAGCAGCAGGGGGCGGAACACTGAAGCTTTCTTT. Its protein is CASSSRGRNTEAFF.

The chain joins TRBV7-2 to TRBJ2-3; 8 bases fit TRBD2. This CDR3 comprises 16 residues. Germline V gene data show CDR1 as SGHTA and CDR2 as FQGNSA. The J segment lost 2 bases and the V segment lost 2 bases, leaving 6 bases of the junction unmatched. Here the CDR3 reads CASSLSRGGYTDTQYF. The DNA of the CDR3 is TGTGCCAGCAGCTTAAGCCGGGGGGGATACACAGATACGCAGTATTTT. Variable domain in full (rest from reference TRBV7-2 and TRBJ2-3): GAGVSQSPSNKVTEKGKDVELRCDPISGHTALYWYRQSLGQGLEFLIYFQGNSAPDKSGLPSDRFSAERTGGSVSTLTIQRTQQEDSAVYLCASSLSRGGYTDTQYFGPGTRLTVL.

V gene TRBV7-3 combines with J gene TRBJ1-3, with unresolved D. This CDR3 has 13 amino acids. Trimming cost V 4 bases and J 2 bases, with 6 bases left between them. Germline V gives CDR1 SGHTA, CDR2 FQGTGA. DNA of the CDR3: TGTGCCAGCAGCTCGGGAGCTGGAAACACCATATATTTT. It translates to CASSSGAGNTIYF. Looking up the rest from reference TRBV7-3 and TRBJ1-3 gives the full variable domain: GAGVSQTPSNKVTEKGKYVELRCDPISGHTALYWYRQSLGQGPEFLIYFQGTGAADDSGLPNDRFFAVRPEGSVSTLKIQRTERGDSAVYLCASSSGAGNTIYFGEGSWLTVV.

The chain carries TRBV5-6 and TRBJ2-5; 10 positions agree with TRBD1. V was clipped by 0 bases and J by 3 bases; unmatched bases: 2. Germline lookup yields CDR1 SGHDT and CDR2 YYEEEE. The CDR3 is 15 amino acids. The CDR3 DNA follows: TGTGCCAGCAGCTTGGTCGGGACAGGGGAAGAGACCCAGTACTTC. This translates into CASSLVGTGEETQYF.

The rearrangement joins TRBV18 to TRBJ2-1, with 10 nucleotides matching TRBD2. This CDR3 spans 18 amino acids. The junction had 17 bases not matched to a gene; V was cut back by 6 bases and J by 6 bases. In germline, CDR1 is KGHSH, CDR2 LQKENI. The DNA for the CDR3 is TGTGCCAGCTCGACAGCCGGTCGAGGGACTAGCGTTTTCAATGAGCAGTTCTTC. Residues: CASSTAGRGTSVFNEQFF.

The chain joins TRBV5-1 to TRBJ1-2; D remains ambiguous. The CDR3 is 13 residues long. Germline V lookup: CDR1 SGHRS, CDR2 YFSETQ. V lost 1 base to trimming and J lost 2 bases, with 6 bases between them. The CDR3 protein is CASSLLGNYGYTF. The CDR3 region has the DNA TGCGCCAGCAGCTTGCTCGGGAACTATGGCTACACCTTC.

This chain's CDR3 is CASSDSSAARDTDTQYF. The CDR3 DNA sequence: TGCGCCAGCAGTGATTCCAGTGCGGCGCGAGACACAGATACGCAGTATTTT. This chain uses TRBV10-1 with TRBJ2-3; D call uncertain. This CDR3 has 17 amino acids. CDR1 and CDR2 from the germline V gene are WNHNN and SYGVQD (reference sequence). V gave up 3 bases and J gave up 2 bases, with 18 bases separating them.

The chain uses TRBV18 and TRBJ1-1; D possibly corresponds to TRBD1 (5 bases). Germline CDR1 reads KGHSH; CDR2 reads LQKENI. The length of the CDR3 is 13 residues. Between the trimmed V and J ends, which lost 5 bases and 1 base, there was a span of 8 bases. CDR3 in amino acids: CASSGGANTEAFF. The DNA for the CDR3 is TGTGCCAGCTCAGGTGGGGCGAACACTGAAGCTTTCTTT.

The CDR3 DNA is TGTGCCAGTAGTAAAACTCATGCTCGGGGATTAGCCAAAAACATTCAGTACTTC. Its translation: CASSKTHARGLAKNIQYF. The rearrangement uses TRBV19 and TRBJ2-4; possibly TRBD2 for D (5 bases). Trimming left V 4 bases short and J 0 bases short, with 19 bases between. CDR1 is LNHDA and CDR2 is SQIVND in the germline V gene (reference sequence). This CDR3 contains 18 residues.